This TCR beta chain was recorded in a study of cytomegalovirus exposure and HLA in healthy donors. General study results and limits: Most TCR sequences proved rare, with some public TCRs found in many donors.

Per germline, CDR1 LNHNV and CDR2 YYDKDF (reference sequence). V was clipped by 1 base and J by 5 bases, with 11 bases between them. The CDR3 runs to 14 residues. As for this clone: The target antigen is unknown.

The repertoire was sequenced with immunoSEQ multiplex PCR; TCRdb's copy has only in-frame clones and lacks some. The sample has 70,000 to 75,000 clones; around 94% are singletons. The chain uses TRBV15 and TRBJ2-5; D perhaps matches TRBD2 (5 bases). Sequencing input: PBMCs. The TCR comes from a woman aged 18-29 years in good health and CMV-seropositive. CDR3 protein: CATSRGVPGETQYF. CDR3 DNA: TGTGCCACCAGCAGAGGCGTGCCGGGGGAGACCCAGTACTTC.